These 10 T cell receptor beta chains were sequenced from one sample in a study of cytomegalovirus exposure and HLA in healthy donors. Primers: 60 Vbeta forward and 13 Jbeta reverse. Some clones are missing from TCRdb's copy, which holds only in-frame ones; the method was immunoSEQ multiplex PCR. The data hold fewer than 200,000 clones, with nearly 80% observed a single time. Sequencing was carried out using PBMCs. The receptors were gathered from a female donor in good health and CMV-seronegative.

CDR3 coding DNA: TGTGCCAGCACCCGGTGGCTAGCGGGGGCCCTTAGCACAGATACGCAGTATTTT. It translates to CASTRWLAGALSTDTQYF. The chain joins TRBV27 to TRBJ2-3; 10 bases match TRBD2. In germline, CDR1 is MNHEY, CDR2 SMNVEV (reference sequence). Germline trimming cut 7 bases from V and 0 bases from J; bases unmatched to any gene: 13. The CDR3 totals 18 residues.

CDR3 bases: TGTGCCAGCAGCGACCCGGGACAGGGGTCTATTAATGAAAAACTGTTTTTT. It is translated as CASSDPGQGSINEKLFF. The J gene is TRBJ1-4, the V gene TRBV7-9, with 10 bases lining up with TRBD1. J lost 4 bases, V lost 5 bases, and 10 bases had no gene match. Germline-derived CDR1 and CDR2 are SEHNR and FQNEAQ (reference sequence). CDR3 length equals 17 residues.

CDR3 residues: CASSSSDSFGNTIYF. As DNA, the CDR3 is TGTGCCAGCAGCTCTTCGGACTCGTTTGGAAACACCATATATTTT. The genes are TRBV6-5 and TRBJ1-3, with D uncertain. Per germline, CDR1 MNHEY and CDR2 SVGAGI. The germline V and J ends were trimmed by 6 bases and 3 bases, with 15 bases remaining between them. This CDR3 comprises 15 residues.

The chain carries TRBV27 and TRBJ2-7; 7 nucleotides agree with TRBD1. J was trimmed by 1 base and V by 8 bases; bases with no gene match: 5. Germline CDR1 and CDR2: MNHEY and SMNVEV (reference sequence). The CDR3 has 13 residues. The CDR3 DNA reads TGTGCCAGCTGGACAGGAGTGTCCTACGAGCAGTACTTC. Translation gives CASWTGVSYEQYF.

V usage is TRBV7-6 and J usage is TRBJ2-7; the D gene is possibly TRBD2 (6 bases). The germline V gene has CDR1 SGHVS and CDR2 FNYEAQ. V lost 3 bases, J lost 2 bases, and 14 bases lay in between. The CDR3 spans 15 residues. The CDR3 region is CASSLDGLNPYEQYF. The CDR3 coding sequence is TGTGCCAGCAGCTTGGACGGACTAAATCCCTACGAGCAGTACTTC.

The chain combines TRBV10-3 with TRBJ2-2; D gene unclear. Per germline, CDR1 ENHRY and CDR2 SYGVKD. Trimming removed 0 bases at V and 0 bases at J, with 14 bases between. CDR3 length: 18 residues. CDR3 nucleotides: TGTGCCATCAGTGAGTCGTTAAACGGTGAGACGAACACCGGGGAGCTGTTTTTT. This sequence encodes CAISESLNGETNTGELFF.

The chain recombines TRBV5-1 with TRBJ2-2; maybe TRBD1 (6 bases). CDR1 and CDR2 (germline): SGHRS, YFSETQ. The V end lost 4 bases, the J end lost 1 base, and 11 bases lay between the germline ends. CDR3 length: 15 amino acids. The CDR3 loop is CASSRGQLNTGELFF. CDR3 nucleotides: TGCGCCAGCAGCCGAGGACAGTTGAACACCGGGGAGCTGTTTTTT. The whole variable domain, filled in from reference TRBV5-1 and TRBJ2-2, reads KAGVTQTPRYLIKTRGQQVTLSCSPISGHRSVSWYQQTPGQGLQFLFEYFSETQRNKGNFPGRFSGRQFSNSRSEMNVSTLELGDSALYLCASSRGQLNTGELFFGEGSRLTVL.

The V call is TRBV11-3, the J call TRBJ1-6, with D tentatively TRBD1 (6 bases). Deletions cut 1 base from V and 9 bases from J, with 7 bases between. The length of the CDR3 is 13 residues. Germline CDR1 and CDR2: SGHNT and YENEEA. The DNA of the CDR3 is TGTGCCAGCAGCTTAGGGACAGCTTCACCCCTCCACTTT. This translates into CASSLGTASPLHF.

This clone has only a few counts. The genes are TRBV9 and TRBJ2-1; TRBD2 might be the D (6 bases). CDR1 SGDLS and CDR2 YYNGEE come from the germline V gene. The CDR3 runs to 15 residues. Between the trimmed V and J ends, which lost 1 base and 2 bases, there was a span of 10 bases. In nucleotides, the CDR3 is TGTGCCAGCAGCGTATCCGGGACTGCCTACAATGAGCAGTTCTTC. This encodes CASSVSGTAYNEQFF.

V gene TRBV30 combines with J gene TRBJ2-1, with D perhaps matching TRBD2 (5 bases). Germline V gives CDR1 GTSNPN, CDR2 SVGIG (reference sequence). V was trimmed by 3 bases and J by 8 bases, leaving 20 bases between them. This CDR3 is built from 15 residues. This chain's CDR3 is CAWRVGILAAHEQFF. CDR3 coding DNA: TGTGCCTGGAGAGTCGGGATCTTGGCCGCTCATGAGCAGTTCTTC.